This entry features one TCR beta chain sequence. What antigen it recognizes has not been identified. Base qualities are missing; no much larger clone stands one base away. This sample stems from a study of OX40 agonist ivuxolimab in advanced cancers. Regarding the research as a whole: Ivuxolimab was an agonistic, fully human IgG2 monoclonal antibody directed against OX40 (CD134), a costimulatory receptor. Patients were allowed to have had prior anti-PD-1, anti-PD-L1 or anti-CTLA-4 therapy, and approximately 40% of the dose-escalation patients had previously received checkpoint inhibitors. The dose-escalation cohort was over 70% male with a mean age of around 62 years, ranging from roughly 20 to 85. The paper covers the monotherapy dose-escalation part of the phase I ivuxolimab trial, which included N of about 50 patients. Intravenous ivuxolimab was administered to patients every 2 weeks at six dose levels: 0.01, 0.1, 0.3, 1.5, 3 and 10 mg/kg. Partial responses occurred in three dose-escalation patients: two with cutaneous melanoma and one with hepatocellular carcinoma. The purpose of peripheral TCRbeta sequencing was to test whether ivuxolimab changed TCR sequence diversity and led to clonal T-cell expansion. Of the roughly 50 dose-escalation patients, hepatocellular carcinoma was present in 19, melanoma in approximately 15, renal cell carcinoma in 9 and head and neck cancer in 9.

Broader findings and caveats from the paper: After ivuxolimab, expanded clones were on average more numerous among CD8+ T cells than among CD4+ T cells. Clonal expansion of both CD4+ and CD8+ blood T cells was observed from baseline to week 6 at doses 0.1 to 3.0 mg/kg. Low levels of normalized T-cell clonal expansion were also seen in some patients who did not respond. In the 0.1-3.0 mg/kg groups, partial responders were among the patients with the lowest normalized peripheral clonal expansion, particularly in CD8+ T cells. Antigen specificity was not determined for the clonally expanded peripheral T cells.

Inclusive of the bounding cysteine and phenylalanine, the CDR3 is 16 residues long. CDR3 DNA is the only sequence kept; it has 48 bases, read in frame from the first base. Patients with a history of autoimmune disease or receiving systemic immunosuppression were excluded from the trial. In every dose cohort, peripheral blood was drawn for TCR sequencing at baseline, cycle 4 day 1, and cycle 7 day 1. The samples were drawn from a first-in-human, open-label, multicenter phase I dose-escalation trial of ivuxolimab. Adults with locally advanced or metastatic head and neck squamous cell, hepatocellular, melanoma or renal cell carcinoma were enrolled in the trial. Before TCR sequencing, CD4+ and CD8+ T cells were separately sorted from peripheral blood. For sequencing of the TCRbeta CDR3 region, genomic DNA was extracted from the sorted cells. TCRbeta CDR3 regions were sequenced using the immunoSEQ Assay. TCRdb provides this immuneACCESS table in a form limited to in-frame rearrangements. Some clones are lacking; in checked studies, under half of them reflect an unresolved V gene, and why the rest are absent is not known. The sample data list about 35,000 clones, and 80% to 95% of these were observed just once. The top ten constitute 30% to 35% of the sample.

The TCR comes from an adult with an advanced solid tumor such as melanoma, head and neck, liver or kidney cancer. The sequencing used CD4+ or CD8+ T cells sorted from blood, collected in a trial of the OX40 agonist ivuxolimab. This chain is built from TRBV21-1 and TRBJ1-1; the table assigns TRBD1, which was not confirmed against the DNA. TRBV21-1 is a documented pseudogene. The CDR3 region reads CASSKTGQALNTEAFF. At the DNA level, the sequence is TGTGCCAGCAGCAAAACGGGACAGGCTTTGAACACTGAAGCTTTCTTT.